This T cell receptor (beta chain) was captured in a study of glioma-infiltrating T cells after dendritic cell vaccination. The overall study: Three intradermal dendritic cell vaccine injections were given every two weeks.

Trimming cost V 5 bases and J 5 bases; bases outside gene matches: 10. Germline V gene data show CDR1 as SGHDN and CDR2 as FVKESK. The CDR3 covers 16 residues. Libraries were prepared by immunoSEQ multiplex PCR; TCRdb keeps only in-frame clonotypes and omits some of them. The sample yields about 64,000 clones, about 89% seen once. Documented time point: after dendritic cell vaccination, including at tumor progression/relapse. The sequence derives from a human donor with glioblastoma. The chain recombines TRBV14 with TRBJ2-7; the match to TRBD1 covers 12 bases. This specimen was blood, taken after dendritic cell vaccination. CDR3 region: CASSKHKGQGANEQYF. CDR3 DNA sequence: TGTGCCAGCAGCAAACATAAGGGACAGGGGGCAAACGAGCAGTACTTC.